The rows below give T cell receptor beta chains drawn from one sample of a study of neoadjuvant anti-PD-1 for oral cavity cancer. Method: immunoSEQ multiplex PCR; TCRdb's copy keeps in-frame clones and lacks some. The sample contains tens of thousands of clones, about four fifths of which appear only once. This sample comprised PBMCs, obtained before nivolumab (anti-PD-1) treatment. These TCRs come from a person between 35 and 79 years old with oral cavity squamous cell carcinoma. CDR3s include the opening cysteine and the closing phenylalanine or tryptophan. Each record gives: clone size, V gene, D gene, J gene, CDR3 protein, CDR3 DNA. A D gene is named only where the DNA matches it firmly. Size is omitted from some rows. Given values are once, few, many or a class for expanded clones.

NA	TRBV11-3	NA	TRBJ1-3	CASSLRSGLGNTIYF	TGTGCCAGCAGCTTAAGATCCGGGTTGGGAAACACCATATATTTT
NA	TRBV19	NA	TRBJ1-1	CASSKTEGRGTEAFF	TGTGCCAGTAGTAAGACCGAGGGTAGAGGCACTGAAGCTTTCTTT
NA	TRBV25-1	NA	TRBJ1-3	CASSDEGINTIYF	TGTGCCAGCAGTGATGAGGGGATCAACACCATATATTTT
NA	TRBV5-6	NA	TRBJ2-5	CASSLAGTHGTQYF	TGTGCCAGCAGCTTGGCCGGGACCCACGGGACCCAGTACTTC
NA	TRBV6-1	NA	TRBJ1-1	CASTARSENTEAFF	TGTGCCAGCACCGCACGGTCTGAGAACACTGAAGCTTTCTTT
NA	TRBV19	NA	TRBJ1-2	CASSIEVKGYTF	TGTGCCAGTAGTATAGAGGTGAAGGGCTACACCTTC
NA	TRBV19	TRBD1	TRBJ2-1	CASSPLLDRYNEQFF	TGTGCCAGTAGTCCCCTGTTGGACAGGTACAATGAGCAGTTCTTC
once	TRBV7-2	NA	TRBJ1-2	CASSEGPGELVNSGYTF	TGTGCCAGCAGCGAAGGACCAGGGGAGTTAGTGAATTCTGGCTACACCTTC
NA	TRBV2	TRBD2	TRBJ2-1	CASSWGGNEQFF	TGTGCCAGTTCCTGGGGAGGGAATGAGCAGTTCTTC
NA	TRBV28	TRBD1	TRBJ2-5	CASSNGQGAGETQYF	TGTGCCAGCAGCAATGGACAGGGGGCTGGAGAGACCCAGTACTTC
NA	TRBV28	NA	TRBJ1-4	CASSARWGKLFF	TGTGCCAGCAGTGCCAGATGGGGAAAACTGTTTTTT
NA	TRBV4-1	TRBD2	TRBJ2-1	CASSPLGLVYNEQFF	TGCGCCAGCAGTCCACTGGGACTAGTCTACAATGAGCAGTTCTTC
NA	TRBV14	NA	TRBJ1-1	CASSQWPGQTEAFF	TGTGCCAGCAGCCAATGGCCGGGGCAAACTGAAGCTTTCTTT
NA	TRBV21-1	NA	TRBJ2-1	CASSKGSRENNEQFF	TGTGCCAGCAGCAAAGGCTCGCGGGAGAACAATGAGCAGTTCTTC
NA	TRBV28	NA	TRBJ1-5	CASSQTDSNQPQHF	TGTGCCAGCAGCCAGACAGACAGCAATCAGCCCCAGCATTTT
NA	TRBV7-9	NA	TRBJ1-4	CASSFNSYEKLFF	TGTGCCAGCAGCTTTAACTCTTATGAAAAACTGTTTTTT
NA	TRBV28	NA	TRBJ2-7	CASSLKIQARSSYEQYF	TGTGCCAGCAGTTTAAAAATTCAGGCGAGGAGCTCCTACGAGCAGTACTTC
NA	TRBV9	NA	TRBJ1-5	CASSVGWDSNQPQHF	TGTGCCAGCAGCGTAGGGTGGGATAGCAATCAGCCCCAGCATTTT
NA	TRBV10-3	NA	TRBJ2-7	CAIRPSPGPLYEQYF	TGTGCCATCAGACCCTCGCCAGGGCCCCTCTACGAGCAGTACTTC
few	TRBV5-1	TRBD2	TRBJ2-3	CASSLGTSGGGTDTQYF	TGCGCCAGCAGCTTAGGGACTAGCGGGGGAGGCACAGATACGCAGTATTTT
NA	TRBV5-4	NA	TRBJ1-3	CASSPGHHSGNTIYF	TGTGCCAGCAGCCCTGGACACCACTCTGGAAACACCATATATTTT
NA	TRBV6-5	TRBD1	TRBJ2-3	CASSSGQGVADTQYF	TGTGCCAGCAGTTCAGGACAGGGGGTCGCAGATACGCAGTATTTT
NA	TRBV6-5	NA	TRBJ2-2	CATGGTGPTGELFF	TGTGCCACGGGGGGGACAGGGCCTACCGGGGAGCTGTTTTTT
NA	TRBV11-2	NA	TRBJ2-2	CASSLEGRTNTGELFF	TGTGCCAGCAGCTTAGAAGGGAGGACGAACACCGGGGAGCTGTTTTTT
NA	TRBV4-2	NA	TRBJ2-2	CASSQDRTARGELFF	TGTGCCAGCAGCCAAGATAGGACTGCAAGGGGGGAGCTGTTTTTT
NA	TRBV5-1	NA	TRBJ1-4	CASSLGRTVNEKLFF	TGCGCCAGCAGCTTGGGTAGGACAGTTAATGAAAAACTGTTTTTT
NA	TRBV6-1	NA	TRBJ1-5	CASSAQQGFSNQPQHF	TGTGCCAGCAGTGCCCAACAGGGTTTTAGCAATCAGCCCCAGCATTTT
NA	TRBV29-1	NA	TRBJ2-1	CSVPPKEGSYNEQFF	TGCAGCGTACCCCCAAAGGAAGGATCCTACAATGAGCAGTTCTTC
NA	TRBV19	TRBD1	TRBJ2-2	CASRQGAGTGELFF	TGTGCCAGTAGGCAGGGGGCGGGCACCGGGGAGCTGTTTTTT
NA	TRBV4-1	NA	TRBJ1-1	CASSQDVRGRTEAFF	TGCGCCAGCAGCCAAGATGTGAGGGGCCGAACTGAAGCTTTCTTT
NA	TRBV7-9	NA	TRBJ2-1	CASSPDGRTYNEQFF	TGTGCCAGCAGCCCCGACGGCAGAACCTACAATGAGCAGTTCTTC
NA	TRBV27	NA	TRBJ1-1	CASSLGGEAFF	TGTGCCAGCAGTTTGGGTGGTGAAGCTTTCTTT
NA	TRBV30	NA	TRBJ1-5	CAWSRRSGGQPQHF	TGTGCCTGGAGTCGTCGATCAGGAGGTCAGCCCCAGCATTTT
NA	TRBV30	NA	TRBJ1-1	CAWRCRGCPEAFF	TGTGCCTGGCGTTGTAGGGGATGTCCTGAAGCTTTCTTT
NA	TRBV4-1	TRBD1	TRBJ2-1	CASSDRGDEQFF	TGCGCCAGCAGCGACAGGGGAGATGAGCAGTTCTTC
NA	TRBV5-1	NA	TRBJ2-6	CASRQVGSGANVLTF	TGCGCCAGCAGACAGGTGGGCTCTGGGGCCAACGTCCTGACTTTC
NA	TRBV10-3	TRBD1	TRBJ2-7	CAISLRDRVYEQYF	TGTGCCATCAGTCTCCGGGACAGGGTATACGAGCAGTACTTC
few	TRBV1	NA	TRBJ2-5	CTSSQHGASFQETQYF	TGCACCAGCAGCCAACATGGGGCCAGCTTCCAAGAGACCCAGTACTTC
NA	TRBV19	NA	TRBJ1-5	CASSIGSYQPQHF	TGTGCCAGTAGTATTGGGAGCTATCAGCCCCAGCATTTT
NA	TRBV29-1	NA	TRBJ1-4	CSVGGAATNEKLFF	TGCAGCGTTGGGGGAGCCGCAACTAATGAAAAACTGTTTTTT
few	TRBV5-1	NA	TRBJ1-1	CASSLDPGGTEAFF	TGCGCCAGCAGCTTGGATCCGGGGGGCACTGAAGCTTTCTTT
NA	TRBV4-2	TRBD2	TRBJ2-1	CASSQGGREVPEQFF	TGTGCCAGCAGCCAAGGCGGACGGGAGGTCCCCGAGCAGTTCTTC
NA	TRBV5-6	TRBD1	TRBJ1-5	CASSLGRQGSNQPQHF	TGTGCCAGCAGCTTGGGGCGACAGGGTAGCAATCAGCCCCAGCATTTT
NA	TRBV5-4	NA	TRBJ2-3	CASSFPSLGGRGDTQYF	TGTGCCAGCAGCTTTCCATCACTGGGGGGCCGAGGGGATACGCAGTATTTT
NA	TRBV5-1	TRBD1	TRBJ2-7	CASSSGQGQNYEQYF	TGCGCCAGCAGCTCGGGACAGGGACAAAACTACGAGCAGTACTTC
NA	TRBV7-5	NA	TRBJ2-7	CARRGLAREQYF	TGTGCCAGAAGGGGACTAGCGCGAGAGCAGTACTTC
NA	TRBV2	TRBD1	TRBJ1-4	CASKGTGWGEKLFF	TGTGCCAGCAAAGGGACAGGGTGGGGAGAAAAACTGTTTTTT
few	TRBV4-2	TRBD1	TRBJ1-1	CASSPETGANTEAFF	TGTGCCAGCAGCCCAGAGACAGGGGCTAACACTGAAGCTTTCTTT
few	TRBV9	NA	TRBJ1-3	CASSVGGTGRSGNTIYF	TGTGCCAGCAGCGTAGGTGGAACCGGTCGGTCTGGAAACACCATATATTTT